This TCR beta chain is from a study of blood T cell repertoires in COVID-19. At the level of the study: From the United States, Italy and Spain came samples of acute and convalescent COVID-19. Nucleic acid was either cDNA or gDNA, and it came from T cells, B-cell-depleted T cells, or PBMCs.

As handled by the study authors: Reference gene primer amplification in the assay estimated nucleated cell counts. Clones were read by immunoSEQ multiplex PCR, and TCRdb kept only the in-frame ones, dropping some. V, J and clone size reflect that table, while D and trimming were determined from the DNA. The data contain roughly 95,000 clones, just over 90% of them singletons. The sequence was obtained from a woman aged 45-65 years in a cohort sampled during active COVID-19. The specimen sequenced was peripheral blood.

Here the CDR3 reads CASSFLGLAVYEQYF. The CDR3 coding sequence is TGTGCCAGCAGCTTCCTCGGACTAGCGGTCTACGAGCAGTACTTC. The chain couples TRBV11-2 to TRBJ2-7; 10 nucleotides align to TRBD2. J lost 3 bases, V lost 3 bases, and 5 bases had no gene match. CDR1 is SGHAT and CDR2 is FQNNGV in the germline V gene. The CDR3 runs 15 residues.